The rows below give T cell receptor beta chains drawn from one sample of a study of blood T cell repertoires in COVID-19. TCRdb keeps only in-frame clones here, not all; method: immunoSEQ multiplex PCR. Of over 200,000 clones listed, 82% were seen once; the top ten hold less than 15%. The specimen was peripheral blood. The receptors come from a woman aged 35 to 49 with acute or convalescent COVID-19. CDR3s include the opening cysteine and the closing phenylalanine or tryptophan. Each record gives: CDR3 DNA, CDR3 protein, D gene, V gene, J gene, clone size. The D gene is left open where the match is weak. Size is stated for part of the rows, as once, few or many counts, or as a class when the clone is expanded.

CDR3 DNA: TGTGCCAGCAACCAGGAGACAGATGCAAAAAACTATGGCTACACCTTC; CDR3 protein: CASNQETDAKNYGYTF; D gene: .; V gene: TRBV2; J gene: TRBJ1-2; clone size: few
CDR3 DNA: TGTGCCAGCAGCCGCCGGGACAGTGGGACAGATACGCAGTATTTT; CDR3 protein: CASSRRDSGTDTQYF; D gene: TRBD1; V gene: TRBV7-7; J gene: TRBJ2-3; clone size: .
CDR3 DNA: TGTGCCACCAGCGGACAGGGGGAGGCTGGGGAGCTGTTTTTT; CDR3 protein: CATSGQGEAGELFF; D gene: TRBD1; V gene: TRBV24-1; J gene: TRBJ2-2; clone size: .
CDR3 DNA: TGTGCCTGGAGGGGGCCATATAGCAATCAGCCCCAGCATTTT; CDR3 protein: CAWRGPYSNQPQHF; D gene: .; V gene: TRBV30; J gene: TRBJ1-5; clone size: .
CDR3 DNA: TGTGCCACCAGTGATTCGGCTAGCGGGTGGAGCTCCTACAATGAGCAGTTCTTC; CDR3 protein: CATSDSASGWSSYNEQFF; D gene: TRBD2; V gene: TRBV24-1; J gene: TRBJ2-1; clone size: .
CDR3 DNA: TGTGCCTGGACACCTGGCATCATTGCAACTAATGAAAAACTGTTTTTT; CDR3 protein: CAWTPGIIATNEKLFF; D gene: .; V gene: TRBV30; J gene: TRBJ1-4; clone size: .
CDR3 DNA: TGTGCCAGCACTTATGCTTGGGGAGGGAGCCAAGAGACCCAGTACTTC; CDR3 protein: CASTYAWGGSQETQYF; D gene: TRBD2; V gene: TRBV2; J gene: TRBJ2-5; clone size: .
CDR3 DNA: TGTGCCAGTTTAGCGGGAGAAAACACCGGGGAGCTGTTTTTT; CDR3 protein: CASLAGENTGELFF; D gene: TRBD2; V gene: TRBV2; J gene: TRBJ2-2; clone size: few
CDR3 DNA: TGTGCCAGCAGTGAAGGGTTAGGGGTACTTCTATATACGCAGTATTTT; CDR3 protein: CASSEGLGVLLYTQYF; D gene: .; V gene: TRBV6-4; J gene: TRBJ2-3; clone size: .
CDR3 DNA: TGTGCCAGCAGCCAAAATTCGGTCGCGGAGACCCAGTACTTC; CDR3 protein: CASSQNSVAETQYF; D gene: .; V gene: TRBV4-2; J gene: TRBJ2-5; clone size: .
CDR3 DNA: TGTGCCACCAGTGGACAGGCGAGCTCTGGAAACACCATATATTTT; CDR3 protein: CATSGQASSGNTIYF; D gene: .; V gene: TRBV24-1; J gene: TRBJ1-3; clone size: once
CDR3 DNA: TGTGCCAGCAGCTACCGGGCAGGGGGACTCCCCTATGGCTACACCTTC; CDR3 protein: CASSYRAGGLPYGYTF; D gene: TRBD1; V gene: TRBV7-2; J gene: TRBJ1-2; clone size: .
CDR3 DNA: TGTGCCAGCAGCGAACAGGGAAGGAATGGCTACACCTTC; CDR3 protein: CASSEQGRNGYTF; D gene: .; V gene: TRBV2; J gene: TRBJ1-2; clone size: few
CDR3 DNA: TGTGCCAGCAGTGAGAGGGGACAGGGATATTTGTTTAAGTACTTC; CDR3 protein: CASSERGQGYLFKYF; D gene: TRBD1; V gene: TRBV2; J gene: TRBJ2-7; clone size: .
CDR3 DNA: TGTGCCAGCAGTTCACCTAGGACAGCCCCCACAGATACGCAGTATTTT; CDR3 protein: CASSSPRTAPTDTQYF; D gene: .; V gene: TRBV6-2/TRBV6-3; J gene: TRBJ2-3; clone size: once
CDR3 DNA: TGTGCCAGCAGCTTAGCCGGGACAGTTTACGAGCAGTACTTC; CDR3 protein: CASSLAGTVYEQYF; D gene: TRBD1; V gene: TRBV7-8; J gene: TRBJ2-7; clone size: .
CDR3 DNA: TGTGCCAGCAGCCATAACAGTCCCCAAGAGACCCAGTACTTC; CDR3 protein: CASSHNSPQETQYF; D gene: .; V gene: TRBV3-1/TRBV3-2; J gene: TRBJ2-5; clone size: .
CDR3 DNA: TGCGCCAGCAGCTTGGGTCTTTTGGACCAGGGCGAGCAGTACTTC; CDR3 protein: CASSLGLLDQGEQYF; D gene: .; V gene: TRBV5-1; J gene: TRBJ2-7; clone size: .
CDR3 DNA: TGTGCCAGCAGTTCCTCCTGGGGGCAGGCACAAGAGACCCAGTACTTC; CDR3 protein: CASSSSWGQAQETQYF; D gene: .; V gene: TRBV27; J gene: TRBJ2-5; clone size: .
CDR3 DNA: TGTGCCAGCAGCTTGAGGTACAGGGACAGGCGGGACAATGAGCAGTTCTTC; CDR3 protein: CASSLRYRDRRDNEQFF; D gene: TRBD1; V gene: TRBV5-5; J gene: TRBJ2-1; clone size: .
CDR3 DNA: TGTGCCAGCAGGGAGACAAGGGGAAGTTCACCCCTCCACTTT; CDR3 protein: CASRETRGSSPLHF; D gene: .; V gene: TRBV14; J gene: TRBJ1-6; clone size: .
CDR3 DNA: TGTGCCAGCACCGACGAGGGACTGAACACCGGGGAGCTGTTTTTT; CDR3 protein: CASTDEGLNTGELFF; D gene: .; V gene: TRBV9; J gene: TRBJ2-2; clone size: .
CDR3 DNA: TGTGCCAGCAGTTACTCCGGGACAGGATACAATGAGCAGTTCTTC; CDR3 protein: CASSYSGTGYNEQFF; D gene: TRBD1; V gene: TRBV6-2/TRBV6-3; J gene: TRBJ2-1; clone size: .
CDR3 DNA: TGTGCCAGCAGTGAAGGGGACAGGCCGGGCGGCTACACCTTC; CDR3 protein: CASSEGDRPGGYTF; D gene: TRBD1; V gene: TRBV25-1; J gene: TRBJ1-2; clone size: .
CDR3 DNA: TGCGCCAGCAGCTTGGCGGGGAATAGCAATCAGCCCCAGCATTTT; CDR3 protein: CASSLAGNSNQPQHF; D gene: .; V gene: TRBV5-1; J gene: TRBJ1-5; clone size: .
CDR3 DNA: TGTGCCAGCAGCCCGAGGGGTGGGAGCGGGAGCTACGAGCAGTACTTC; CDR3 protein: CASSPRGGSGSYEQYF; D gene: TRBD2; V gene: TRBV9; J gene: TRBJ2-7; clone size: .
CDR3 DNA: TGCAGCGTAGAGACTAGGGCGGCGAGCTCCTACAATGAGCAGTTCTTC; CDR3 protein: CSVETRAASSYNEQFF; D gene: .; V gene: TRBV29-1; J gene: TRBJ2-1; clone size: once
CDR3 DNA: TGTGCCAGCAGCTTAGTTCCGACTAGCGGGGATACGCAGTATTTT; CDR3 protein: CASSLVPTSGDTQYF; D gene: TRBD2; V gene: TRBV5-5; J gene: TRBJ2-3; clone size: .
CDR3 DNA: TGCGCCAGCAGCTTGAACGGGGATTACGAGCAGTACTTC; CDR3 protein: CASSLNGDYEQYF; D gene: .; V gene: TRBV5-1; J gene: TRBJ2-7; clone size: .
CDR3 DNA: TGTGCCAGTAGTATAATATTACAGGGAAACTATGGCTACACCTTC; CDR3 protein: CASSIILQGNYGYTF; D gene: .; V gene: TRBV19; J gene: TRBJ1-2; clone size: .
CDR3 DNA: TGTGCCACCAGTTCGACAGCAACGGGGGATGAAAAACTGTTTTTT; CDR3 protein: CATSSTATGDEKLFF; D gene: .; V gene: TRBV24-1; J gene: TRBJ1-4; clone size: .
CDR3 DNA: TGTGCCAGCAGCAAAGCGGCGGGTTTCCTCCTTTACAATGAGCAGTTCTTC; CDR3 protein: CASSKAAGFLLYNEQFF; D gene: .; V gene: TRBV21-1; J gene: TRBJ2-1; clone size: .
CDR3 DNA: TGTGCCAGTAGTCCCCTAGCGGGGGAACTTTACAATGAGCAGTTCTTC; CDR3 protein: CASSPLAGELYNEQFF; D gene: TRBD2; V gene: TRBV19; J gene: TRBJ2-1; clone size: few
CDR3 DNA: TGTGCCAGCACCTGGGTGAAGGGACTAGAATACAATGAGCAGTTCTTC; CDR3 protein: CASTWVKGLEYNEQFF; D gene: TRBD2; V gene: TRBV6-6; J gene: TRBJ2-1; clone size: .
CDR3 DNA: TGTGCCAGCAGTTCGGACAGGGGTTCGGTCTATGGCTACACCTTC; CDR3 protein: CASSSDRGSVYGYTF; D gene: TRBD1; V gene: TRBV28; J gene: TRBJ1-2; clone size: .
CDR3 DNA: TGTGCCAGCAGCTTGGCCCCAGGGGCCTCCTACAATGAGCAGTTCTTC; CDR3 protein: CASSLAPGASYNEQFF; D gene: .; V gene: TRBV5-5; J gene: TRBJ2-1; clone size: .
CDR3 DNA: TGCAGCGTTTCGGGGGGCCATGCCTCTTCCTACAATGAGCAGTTCTTC; CDR3 protein: CSVSGGHASSYNEQFF; D gene: .; V gene: TRBV29-1; J gene: TRBJ2-1; clone size: .
CDR3 DNA: TGTGCCAGCAGGGGCCGGACGGGATTAATGGATACGCAGTATTTT; CDR3 protein: CASRGRTGLMDTQYF; D gene: .; V gene: TRBV28; J gene: TRBJ2-3; clone size: .
CDR3 DNA: TGTGCCAGCAGTTTACAGGAGGTGGAGACCCAGTACTTC; CDR3 protein: CASSLQEVETQYF; D gene: .; V gene: TRBV27; J gene: TRBJ2-5; clone size: few
CDR3 DNA: TGTGCCAGCAGTGCCCCGACAGGGTTTGGCGGGGAGCTGTTTTTT; CDR3 protein: CASSAPTGFGGELFF; D gene: TRBD1; V gene: TRBV28; J gene: TRBJ2-2; clone size: .
CDR3 DNA: TGTGCCAGCAGTTCCCCCTCCGGAGCTTTCTTT; CDR3 protein: CASSSPSGAFF; D gene: .; V gene: TRBV12-3/TRBV12-4; J gene: TRBJ1-1; clone size: once
CDR3 DNA: TGTGCCAGCAGCTTAGCGGGACAGGCCTCCTACGAGCAGTACTTC; CDR3 protein: CASSLAGQASYEQYF; D gene: TRBD1; V gene: TRBV7-8; J gene: TRBJ2-7; clone size: once
CDR3 DNA: TGTGCCAGCAGCTTAGCCAGGGCCACAGATACGCAGTATTTT; CDR3 protein: CASSLARATDTQYF; D gene: .; V gene: TRBV11-2; J gene: TRBJ2-3; clone size: .